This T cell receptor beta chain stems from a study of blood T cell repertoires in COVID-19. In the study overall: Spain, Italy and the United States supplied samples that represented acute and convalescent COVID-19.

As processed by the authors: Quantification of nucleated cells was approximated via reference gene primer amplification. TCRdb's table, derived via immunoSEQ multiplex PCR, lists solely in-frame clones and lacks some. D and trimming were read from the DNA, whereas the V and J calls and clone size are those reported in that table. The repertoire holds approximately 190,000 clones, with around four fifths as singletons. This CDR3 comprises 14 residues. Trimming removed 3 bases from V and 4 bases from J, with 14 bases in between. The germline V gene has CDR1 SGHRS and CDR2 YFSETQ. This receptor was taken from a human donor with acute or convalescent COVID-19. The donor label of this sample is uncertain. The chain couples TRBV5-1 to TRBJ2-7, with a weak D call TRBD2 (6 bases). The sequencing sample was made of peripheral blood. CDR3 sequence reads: CASSSGDLNYEQYF. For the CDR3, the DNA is TGCGCCAGCAGCTCCGGGGACTTGAATTACGAGCAGTACTTC.